Below are 25 T cell receptor beta chains sequenced from a single sample in a study of control samples from healthy donors and cancer patients (dated by TCRdb to the early 2020s). The method behind the library was the immunoSEQ multiplex PCR assay. TCRdb obtained this table from immuneACCESS and retained in-frame rearrangements with V and J assigned. These tables miss some clones; where compared with another copy, unresolved V genes account for less than half of the shortfall, and the remainder is unexplained. This sample holds 110,000 or so clones; 90% were observed only once. The ten largest account for 4% to 4.5% of the sample. Material: blood. The receptors stem from a human donor in good health. The donor label of this sample is uncertain.

The chain links TRBV9 to TRBJ2-1; 9 positions match TRBD2. Germline values: CDR1 SGDLS, CDR2 YYNGEE. This CDR3 has 15 amino acids. Trimming took 4 bases from V and 6 from J; bases not matched to a gene: 8. The CDR3 sequence: CASSLSGGLANEQFF. The CDR3 DNA reads as TGTGCCAGCAGCCTCAGCGGGGGGCTGGCCAATGAGCAGTTCTTC.

The genes are TRBV29-1 and TRBJ1-3; D remains ambiguous. Germline-derived CDR1 and CDR2 are SQVTM and ANQGSEA. V was shortened by 3 bases and J by 0 bases, with 6 bases between the two germline ends. This CDR3 is 13 amino acids long. The CDR3 nucleotides are TGCAGCGTTGAGGGGAACTCTGGAAACACCATATATTTT. It translates to CSVEGNSGNTIYF.

J is TRBJ1-3 and V is TRBV15; D unresolved. V was trimmed by 5 bases and J by 3 bases, leaving 14 bases between them. CDR3 size: 15 residues. CDR1 is LNHNV, CDR2 YYDKDF, per germline (reference sequence). CDR3 loop: CATSFKAWVGNTIYF. The CDR3 DNA reads as TGTGCCACCAGCTTTAAGGCGTGGGTTGGAAACACCATATATTTT.

This chain joins TRBV5-1 and TRBJ2-5; D is uncertain. Trimming left V 4 bases short and J 7 bases short, with 14 bases between. CDR3 size: 13 residues. Germline loops: CDR1 SGHRS, CDR2 YFSETQ. The CDR3 region is CASSLTDGGTQYF. The DNA of the CDR3 is TGCGCCAGCAGCCTGACGGACGGCGGGACCCAGTACTTC. Together with reference TRBV5-1 and TRBJ2-5, the CDR3 gives the full variable domain: KAGVTQTPRYLIKTRGQQVTLSCSPISGHRSVSWYQQTPGQGLQFLFEYFSETQRNKGNFPGRFSGRQFSNSRSEMNVSTLELGDSALYLCASSLTDGGTQYFGPGTRLLVL.

V is TRBV3-1 (or the pseudogene TRBV3-2) and J is TRBJ1-6; D is uncertain. There are 13 residues in the CDR3. The V gene lost 4 bases and the J gene lost 11 bases, with 12 bases spanning the gap. Looked up from germline, CDR1 is LGHDT and CDR2 is YNNKEL (reference sequence). The CDR3 here is CASSPSPRTPLHF. For the CDR3, the DNA is TGTGCCAGCAGCCCAAGCCCTAGGACACCCCTCCACTTT.

The chain has TRBV7-6 and TRBJ2-1; a possible D gene is TRBD2 (6 bases). Trimming shortened V by 5 bases and J by 7 bases, and 15 bases separated the two germline ends. Germline CDR1 reads SGHVS; CDR2 reads FNYEAQ. The CDR3 consists of 14 residues. The CDR3 protein is CASSPQEGWNEQFF. The CDR3 DNA follows: TGTGCCAGCAGCCCCCAGGAGGGGTGGAATGAGCAGTTCTTC.

The chain has TRBV24-1 and TRBJ2-7, with D hard to call. Trimming left V 3 bases short and J 6 bases short, with 11 bases between. The CDR3 runs to 13 residues. Germline loops: CDR1 KGHDR, CDR2 SFDVKD. CDR3 amino acids: CATSDEGYGEQYF. The CDR3 nucleotides read TGTGCCACCAGTGATGAAGGGTACGGCGAGCAGTACTTC.

The chain recombines TRBV3-1 (or the pseudogene TRBV3-2) with TRBJ2-7, with a possible D match to TRBD1 (6 bases). The CDR3 consists of 13 residues. Trimming removed 5 bases at V and 5 bases at J, with 13 bases between. Germline-derived CDR1 and CDR2 are LGHDT and YNNKEL (reference sequence). CDR3 coding DNA: TGTGCCAGCAGCGATTGGACAGCGGACGAGCAGTACTTC. Its protein product is CASSDWTADEQYF.

The table lists this clone with a count of one. V is TRBV10-1 and J is TRBJ2-1; 13 bases are a match to TRBD2. Germline V CDR1 and CDR2: WNHNN, SYGVQD (reference sequence). J gave up 8 bases and V 4 bases, and 11 bases lay outside the gene matches. The CDR3 runs to 17 residues. In DNA form, the CDR3 reads TGCGCCAGCAGTGCGTCAGTAACTAGCGGGGGGGTTGATGAGCAGTTCTTC. Translation: CASSASVTSGGVDEQFF.

As concerns this clone: The sample carries other DNA sequences with the same CDR3. This chain links TRBV18 with TRBJ1-5; D remains ambiguous. The V gene lost 5 bases and the J gene lost 5 bases, with 10 bases spanning the gap. Germline values: CDR1 KGHSH, CDR2 LQKENI. The CDR3 contains 13 residues. CDR3 amino acids: CASSAGQDQPQHF. The CDR3 nucleotides read TGTGCCAGCTCAGCTGGTCAGGATCAGCCCCAGCATTTT.

The J gene is TRBJ1-2, the V gene TRBV5-4, with D perhaps matching TRBD1 (6 bases). Deletions cut 0 bases from V and 4 bases from J, with 13 bases between. The germline V gene has CDR1 SGHNT and CDR2 YYREEE (reference sequence). The CDR3 extends over 15 amino acids. In DNA form, the CDR3 reads TGTGCCAGCAGCTTGGATTCGGGGGCGAGCTATGGCTACACCTTC. This gives the protein CASSLDSGASYGYTF.

This chain links TRBV15 with TRBJ2-2, with D perhaps matching TRBD2 (5 bases). The CDR3 sequence is 17 residues long. Trimming took off 0 bases at V and 0 bases at J, with 11 bases between the two ends. In germline, CDR1 is LNHNV, CDR2 YYDKDF (reference sequence). The CDR3 nucleotides are TGTGCCACCAGCAGAGATCTAGGGAGTTCGAACACCGGGGAGCTGTTTTTT. Protein product: CATSRDLGSSNTGELFF.

J is TRBJ1-2 and V is TRBV7-2; perhaps TRBD1 as D (5 bases). V was cut by 1 base and J by 8 bases, with 11 bases left in between. Germline values: CDR1 SGHTA, CDR2 FQGNSA. CDR3 size: 13 residues. The CDR3 here is CASSLEWGSGYTF. The CDR3 nucleotides are TGTGCCAGCAGCTTAGAATGGGGGAGCGGCTACACCTTC. The whole variable domain, remainder taken from reference TRBV7-2 and TRBJ1-2, is GAGVSQSPSNKVTEKGKDVELRCDPISGHTALYWYRQSLGQGLEFLIYFQGNSAPDKSGLPSDRFSAERTGGSVSTLTIQRTQQEDSAVYLCASSLEWGSGYTFGSGTRLTVV.

This sequence joins TRBV9 and TRBJ1-1; D remains unclear. Trimming shortened V by 0 bases and J by 0 bases, and 6 bases separated the two germline ends. In germline, CDR1 is SGDLS, CDR2 YYNGEE. The CDR3 consists of 14 residues. The DNA of the CDR3 is TGTGCCAGCAGCGTAGGGCACTTGAACACTGAAGCTTTCTTT. Its translation is CASSVGHLNTEAFF.

The rearrangement uses TRBV29-1 and TRBJ2-2; D not resolved. The germline V gene encodes CDR1 SQVTM and CDR2 ANQGSEA. This CDR3 region has 12 residues. With 6 bases removed from V and 5 bases from J, the gap between germline ends came to 10 bases. CDR3 coding DNA: TGCAGCGTATTTGGGGTGACCGGGGAGCTGTTTTTT. Protein sequence: CSVFGVTGELFF.

This chain connects TRBV5-1 to TRBJ2-6, with no clear D. There are 18 residues in the CDR3. Trimming cost V 0 bases and J 0 bases, with 13 bases left between them. Germline assignment: CDR1 SGHRS and CDR2 YFSETQ. The CDR3 spells CASSLEFGVSSGANVLTF. In DNA form, the CDR3 reads TGCGCCAGCAGCTTGGAATTTGGGGTGAGCTCTGGGGCCAACGTCCTGACTTTC.

The chain combines TRBV6-2 or TRBV6-3 with TRBJ1-5, with a tentative D call TRBD1 (5 bases). The germline CDR1 and CDR2 sequences are MNHEY and SVGEGT. V lost 7 bases and J lost 4, with 23 bases in between. The CDR3 sequence is 17 residues long. The CDR3 sequence is CASTPWGADIWNQPQHF. The CDR3 DNA is TGTGCCAGCACCCCGTGGGGCGCCGATATATGGAATCAGCCCCAGCATTTT.

The chain uses TRBV5-4 and TRBJ1-1; no clear D. V was trimmed by 4 bases and J by 1 base, leaving 8 bases between them. The CDR3 runs 13 residues. Germline CDR1 SGHNT, CDR2 YYREEE (reference sequence). CDR3 nucleotides: TGTGCCAGCAGCACGGACCAGAACACTGAAGCTTTCTTT. This codes for CASSTDQNTEAFF.

The chain couples TRBV19 to TRBJ2-5; D not certain. The length of the CDR3 is 14 residues. Trimming took off 3 bases at V and 1 base at J, with 9 bases between the two ends. Germline CDR1 LNHDA, CDR2 SQIVND (reference sequence). CDR3 bases: TGTGCCAGTAGTATTAGAGGAATCCAAGAGACCCAGTACTTC. Translated: CASSIRGIQETQYF. Based on the CDR3 plus reference TRBV19 and TRBJ2-5, the full variable domain is DGGITQSPKYLFRKEGQNVTLSCEQNLNHDAMYWYRQDPGQGLRLIYYSQIVNDFQKGDIAEGYSVSREKKESFPLTVTSAQKNPTAFYLCASSIRGIQETQYFGPGTRLLVL.

Points on this clone: The same CDR3 also results from other DNA sequences found in this sample. The chain joins TRBV7-9 to TRBJ2-7; 9 nucleotides align to TRBD1. The V gene end was trimmed by 5 bases and the J gene end by 4 bases; junction bases not matched to a gene: 6. This CDR3 is 14 amino acids long. CDR1 and CDR2 (germline): SEHNR, FQNEAQ (reference sequence). DNA for the CDR3: TGTGCCAGCAGCCCGGGACAGGGATTTTACGAGCAGTACTTC. Protein product: CASSPGQGFYEQYF.

The chain carries TRBV29-1 and TRBJ1-6; possible D gene TRBD1, 6 bases. V gave up 7 bases and J gave up 5 bases, with 15 bases separating them. This CDR3 region has 14 residues. Germline values: CDR1 SQVTM, CDR2 ANQGSEA. The DNA of the CDR3 is TGCAGCGCCAGAAGGGGGGATGATAATTCACCCCTCCACTTT. It encodes CSARRGDDNSPLHF.

This rearrangement joins TRBV7-2 to TRBJ2-1; the match to TRBD2 covers 14 bases. V gave up 5 bases and J gave up 7 bases; unmatched junction bases: 7. Germline CDR1 is SGHTA and CDR2 is FQGNSA. This CDR3 is built from 16 residues. CDR3 sequence reads: CASSPRGLAGENEQFF. The CDR3 DNA follows: TGTGCCAGCAGCCCGCGGGGACTAGCGGGGGAAAATGAGCAGTTCTTC. Filled out from reference TRBV7-2 and TRBJ2-1, the complete variable domain reads GAGVSQSPSNKVTEKGKDVELRCDPISGHTALYWYRQSLGQGLEFLIYFQGNSAPDKSGLPSDRFSAERTGGSVSTLTIQRTQQEDSAVYLCASSPRGLAGENEQFFGPGTRLTVL.

The chain carries TRBV18 and TRBJ1-2; D may be TRBD1 (6 bases). V dropped 3 bases and J dropped 8 bases, with 22 bases sitting between them. Per germline, CDR1 KGHSH and CDR2 LQKENI. This CDR3 is built from 16 residues. CDR3 in DNA: TGTGCCAGCTCACCCGGGGGCAGCCAGACCTTCTCCGGCTACACCTTC. Translated: CASSPGGSQTFSGYTF.

The rearrangement joins TRBV24-1 to TRBJ2-1; no reliable D call. CDR1 is KGHDR and CDR2 is SFDVKD in the germline V gene. Trimming took 3 bases from V and 0 from J, leaving 17 bases between them. This CDR3 spans 18 amino acids. CDR3 region: CATSDIGSGRSSYNEQFF. The CDR3 DNA is TGTGCCACCAGTGATATAGGGTCAGGCAGGAGCTCCTACAATGAGCAGTTCTTC.

The J gene is TRBJ1-2, the V gene TRBV5-8; no firm D call. The CDR3 is made up of 13 amino acids. The germline V gene has CDR1 SGHTS and CDR2 YDEGEE. V lost 6 bases and J 0 bases, leaving 9 bases between the germline ends. The CDR3, as DNA: TGTGCCAGCAACCTGGGCCCTAACTATGGCTACACCTTC. Protein product: CASNLGPNYGYTF.